This T cell receptor beta chain originates from a study of T cells in localized non-small cell lung cancer. Whole-study findings and limits: Among blood samples, higher T cell density accompanied longer overall survival. Uninvolved adjacent lung had more T cell clonality than any other tissue, topping tumor.

Here immunoSEQ multiplex PCR was the method, and the copy in TCRdb shows in-frame clones only, minus some. The repertoire holds about 74,000 clones, with approximately 84% as singletons. As for this clone: Its cognate antigen is unknown.

This clonotype was sampled from an older female donor with stage I lung adenocarcinoma. Material: peripheral blood, obtained before any cancer treatment.

The CDR3 sequence is CASSLGLNSYYEQYF. The CDR3 DNA follows: TGCGCCAGCAGCCTTGGTCTGAACAGTTACTACGAGCAGTACTTC. The chain recombines TRBV4-1 with TRBJ2-7; D not certain. Looked up from germline, CDR1 is MGHRA and CDR2 is YSYEKL. Trimming took 4 bases from V and 3 from J, leaving 16 bases between them. CDR3 length equals 15 residues.